The clone carrying this T cell receptor beta chain has only one observation. Each recovered donor of Cohort 3 presented with two negative PCRs, clearance, or symptom resolution. From germline, CDR1 is SGHKS and CDR2 YYEKEE (reference sequence). The CDR3 length is 14 residues. V shed 4 bases and J 2 bases; nucleotides not matched to a gene: 5. This specimen belongs to a study of blood T cell repertoires in COVID-19. The overall study: Specimens from acute and convalescent COVID-19 originated in the United States, Italy and Spain.

In the study's own analysis: Reference gene primer amplification gave estimated nucleated cell counts. Method: immunoSEQ multiplex PCR; TCRdb's copy keeps in-frame clones and lacks some. V, J and clone size reflect that table, while D and trimming were determined from the DNA. The table lists under 300,000 clones, around 92% of them singletons. This receptor was identified in a woman in her sixties who had recovered from COVID-19. The specimen was PBMCs or T cells enriched from blood (not recorded which). The chain combines TRBV5-5 with TRBJ2-5; 7 nucleotides match TRBD2. The DNA for the CDR3 is TGTGCCAGCAGCCCCACTAGCGTTCAAGAGACCCAGTACTTC. Translating it yields CASSPTSVQETQYF.